This T cell receptor (beta chain) was retrieved from a study of CD8+CD57+ T cells in acquired aplastic anemia. TCR beta VDJ and CDR3 were profiled, and genomic DNA was the template. TCRdb recomputed calls from the reads with MiXCR, one row per CDR3 protein. The repertoire holds over 100,000 distinct CDR3 sequences, 41% seen once, with almost 8.5% in the top ten. The germline CDR1 and CDR2 sequences are LNHDA and SQIVND (reference sequence). The CDR3 is 13 amino acids. V lost 1 base and J lost 7, with 8 bases in between. The clonotype was recovered from a human donor in good health, serving as a control. Sequenced input: sorted CD4+, CD8+, or CD8+CD57+ T cells (not recorded which) from PBMCs. The chain is built from TRBV19 and TRBJ2-1, with no clear D. The CDR3 reads CASSIGLGNEQFF. CDR3 DNA sequence: TGTGCCAGTAGTATAGGCCTGGGGAATGAGCAGTTCTTC.